This TCR beta chain was observed in a study of CD8 T cells in ankylosing spondylitis. Study results and caveats: It appeared that ankylosing spondylitis blood was characterized by a TCR beta motif of seven or eight highly homologous variants. Disease-linked clones proved CD8+ and comparatively uncommon in peripheral blood. Researchers reportedly found disease-linked clones significantly enriched in matched ankylosing spondylitis synovial fluid.

This CDR3 region has 11 residues. CDR1 MGHDK and CDR2 SYGVNS come from the germline V gene. V lost 8 bases to trimming and J lost 3 bases, with 7 bases between them. Remarks on this clonotype: Its specificity is unknown.

Molecular-barcoded quantitative 5'-RACE produced these TCR beta libraries. MiXCR, run by TCRdb on the 5' RACE reads, gives a single entry per CDR3 protein. The table lists roughly 180,000 distinct CDR3 sequences, more than 10% of them singletons. This receptor was taken from a male donor with ankylosing spondylitis or in good health (not recorded which). Sequenced material: blood, either unsorted or a sorted T cell fraction (not recorded which). The V gene is TRBV25-1, the J gene TRBJ1-2; D not certain. Written as DNA, the CDR3 is TGTGCCAGCGATGGAGACTATGGCTACACCTTC. It specifies CASDGDYGYTF.